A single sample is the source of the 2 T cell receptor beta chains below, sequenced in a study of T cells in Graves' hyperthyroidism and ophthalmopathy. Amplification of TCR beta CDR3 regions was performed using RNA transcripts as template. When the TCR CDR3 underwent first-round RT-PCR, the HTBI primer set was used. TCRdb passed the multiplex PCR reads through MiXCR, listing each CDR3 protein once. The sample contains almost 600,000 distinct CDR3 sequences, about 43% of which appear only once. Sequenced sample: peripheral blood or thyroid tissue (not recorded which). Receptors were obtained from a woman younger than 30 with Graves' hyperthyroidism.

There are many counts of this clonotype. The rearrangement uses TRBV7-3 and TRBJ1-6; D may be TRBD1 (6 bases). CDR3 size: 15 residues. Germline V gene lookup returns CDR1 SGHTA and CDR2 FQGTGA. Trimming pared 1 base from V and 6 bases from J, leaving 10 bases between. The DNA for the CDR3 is TGTGCCAGCAGCTTAAAGGGACACAGTAATTCACCCCTCCACTTT. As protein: CASSLKGHSNSPLHF.

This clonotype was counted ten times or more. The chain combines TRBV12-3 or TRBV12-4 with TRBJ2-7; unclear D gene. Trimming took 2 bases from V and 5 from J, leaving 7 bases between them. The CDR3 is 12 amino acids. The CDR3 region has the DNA TGTGCCAGCAGTTTATTTACTAACGAGCAGTACTTC. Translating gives CASSLFTNEQYF.